The sequence of this T cell receptor beta chain was determined in a study of blood T cell repertoires in COVID-19 (dated by TCRdb to about 2020). Some background on the complete study: Collaborator samples came from the United States, Italy and Spain and covered acute and convalescent phases of COVID-19. Subjects who had been exposed to COVID-19, were actively infected with it, or had recovered from it provided the deeply sampled blood TCRbeta repertoires that made up the dataset. The repertoires were released in a freely available public database intended as a resource for research on the immune response to SARS-CoV-2. HLA class I and class II types, where available, came from metadata supplied by the sample provider rather than from assay-based typing. The material from the prospective study consisted of cDNA or gDNA derived from T cells, B-cell-depleted T cells, or PBMCs. The samples were drawn from the first 160 participants of the ongoing ImmuneRACE study and from about 1,200 subjects provided by 6 global collaborators. The sample metadata nearly always contained a de-identified subject ID, COVID-19 status, age in years and sex. General conclusions and limits of the study: Clinical and demographic metadata were provided uncurated, with the amount varying by source and participant.

Each collaborating institution followed its own protocols to collect whole blood in K2EDTA tubes. For TCRbeta analysis, collaborators shipped samples as frozen whole blood, isolated PBMCs, or DNA extracted from either of those sample types. The immunoSEQ Assay, a bias-controlled multiplex PCR, was used to amplify TCRbeta CDR3 regions from genomic DNA. Per the original workflow: The number of nucleated cells in each sample was estimated by amplification of reference gene primers within the assay. To quantify the absolute abundance of each unique TCRbeta CDR3 rearrangement, sequence reads were collapsed and filtered. For each sample, productive Simpson clonality was calculated by taking the square root of Simpson's diversity index across productive rearrangements. TCRdb took over this immuneACCESS table, retaining in-frame rearrangements with V and J assigned. Such tables are incomplete; in checked studies, under half of the missing clones stem from an unresolved V gene, and the remainder is unexplained. V and J calls and clone size come straight from that table; D and trimming were deduced from the DNA. The table for this sample lists more than 200,000 clones; approximately 86% of them were counted only once. Less than 0.75% of the sample belongs to the ten largest clones.

A distance of 5 bases separates the germline ends of V and J, which lose 0 bases and 4 bases respectively. The germline V gene specifies SGDLS as CDR1 and YYNGEE as CDR2. The CDR3 runs 13 residues from the cysteine to the phenylalanine. CDR3 DNA is the only sequence kept; it has 39 bases, read in frame from the first base. Regarding this clone: Its recognized antigen is unknown. Base quality data are lacking; no much larger clone is found one base away.

This receptor was obtained from a man aged 35 to 55 with acute or convalescent COVID-19. The sequencing sample was made of peripheral blood. The chain employs TRBV9 and TRBJ2-1; there is no confident call for the D gene. At the DNA level, the sequence is TGTGCCAGCAGCGTAGCCCGTTACAATGAGCAGTTCTTC. This codes for CASSVARYNEQFF. When the CDR3 is completed using the reference TRBV9 and TRBJ2-1 genes on either side, the full variable domain is DSGVTQTPKHLITATGQRVTLRCSPRSGDLSVYWYQQSLDQGLQFLIQYYNGEERAKGNILERFSAQQFPDLHSELNLSSLELGDSALYFCASSVARYNEQFFGPGTRLTVL.